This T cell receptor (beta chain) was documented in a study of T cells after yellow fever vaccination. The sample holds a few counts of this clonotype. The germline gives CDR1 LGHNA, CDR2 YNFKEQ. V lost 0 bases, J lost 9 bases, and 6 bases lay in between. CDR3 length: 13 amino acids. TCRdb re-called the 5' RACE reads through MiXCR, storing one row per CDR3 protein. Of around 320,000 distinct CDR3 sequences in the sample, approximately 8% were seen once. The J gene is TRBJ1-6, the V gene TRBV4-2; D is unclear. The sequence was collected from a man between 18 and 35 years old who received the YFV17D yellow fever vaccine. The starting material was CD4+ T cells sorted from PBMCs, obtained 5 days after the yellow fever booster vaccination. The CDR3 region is CASSQEAGSPLHF. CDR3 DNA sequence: TGTGCCAGCAGCCAAGAGGCGGGTTCACCCCTCCACTTT.